Sequencing of this TCR beta chain was carried out in a study of CDR3 diversity in severe acne. This clonotype was found once. TCRdb processed the PCR reads anew with MiXCR; each CDR3 protein has one entry. Here the sample spans roughly 100,000 distinct CDR3 sequences, 51% being singletons. CDR1 is SGHTA and CDR2 is FQGNSA in the germline V gene. CDR3 length equals 14 residues. V lost 4 bases and J lost 8; bases outside the gene matches: 6. The chain joins TRBV7-2 to TRBJ2-1; TRBD2 matches at 9 bases. The source is a male donor with acne. Sequencing was done on a sample of blood. CDR3 DNA sequence: TGTGCCAGCAGCTGGGCGGGAGGGCCCCATGAGCAGTTCTTC. It is translated as CASSWAGGPHEQFF.